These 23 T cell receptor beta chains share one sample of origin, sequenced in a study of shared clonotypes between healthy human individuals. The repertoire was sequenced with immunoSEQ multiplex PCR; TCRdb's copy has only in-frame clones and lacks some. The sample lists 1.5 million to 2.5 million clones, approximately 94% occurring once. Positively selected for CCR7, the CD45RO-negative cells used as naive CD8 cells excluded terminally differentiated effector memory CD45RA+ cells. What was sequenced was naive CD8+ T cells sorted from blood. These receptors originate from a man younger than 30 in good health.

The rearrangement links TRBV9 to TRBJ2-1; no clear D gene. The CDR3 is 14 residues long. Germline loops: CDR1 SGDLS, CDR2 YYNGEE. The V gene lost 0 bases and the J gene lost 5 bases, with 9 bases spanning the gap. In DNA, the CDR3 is TGTGCCAGCAGCGTAGGTTCAGGTGACAATGAGCAGTTCTTC. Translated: CASSVGSGDNEQFF.

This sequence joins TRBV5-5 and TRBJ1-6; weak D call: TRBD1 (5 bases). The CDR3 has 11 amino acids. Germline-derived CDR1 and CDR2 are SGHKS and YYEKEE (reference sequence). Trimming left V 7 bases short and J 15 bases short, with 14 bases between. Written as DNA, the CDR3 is TGTGCCAGCTTATCGACGGGGGACCTCCACTTT. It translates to CASLSTGDLHF.

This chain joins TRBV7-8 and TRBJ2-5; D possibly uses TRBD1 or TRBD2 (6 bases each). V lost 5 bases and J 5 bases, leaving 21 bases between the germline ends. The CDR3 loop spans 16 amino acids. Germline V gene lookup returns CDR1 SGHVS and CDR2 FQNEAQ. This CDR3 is CASSPKDMIGGETQYF. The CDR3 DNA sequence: TGTGCCAGCAGCCCGAAGGACATGATAGGGGGGGAGACCCAGTACTTC.

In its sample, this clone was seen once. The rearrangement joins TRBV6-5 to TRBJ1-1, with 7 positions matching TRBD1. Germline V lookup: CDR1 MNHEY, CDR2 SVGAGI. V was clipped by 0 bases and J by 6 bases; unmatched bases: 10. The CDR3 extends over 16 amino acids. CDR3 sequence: CASSYSEEKGAPEAFF. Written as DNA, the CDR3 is TGTGCCAGCAGTTACTCTGAGGAAAAGGGGGCTCCTGAAGCTTTCTTT.

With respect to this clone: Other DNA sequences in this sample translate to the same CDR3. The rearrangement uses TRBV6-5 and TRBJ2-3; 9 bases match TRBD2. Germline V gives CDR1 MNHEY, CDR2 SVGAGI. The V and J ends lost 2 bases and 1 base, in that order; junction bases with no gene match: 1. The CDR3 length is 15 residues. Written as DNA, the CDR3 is TGTGCCAGCAGTTACATAGCGGGAGGCACAGATACGCAGTATTTT. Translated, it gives CASSYIAGGTDTQYF.

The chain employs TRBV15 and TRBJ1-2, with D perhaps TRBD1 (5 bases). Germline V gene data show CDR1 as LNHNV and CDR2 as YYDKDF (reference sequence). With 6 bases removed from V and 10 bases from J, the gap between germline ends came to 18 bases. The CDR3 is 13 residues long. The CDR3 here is CATSFPSQGDYTF. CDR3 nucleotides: TGTGCCACCAGTTTCCCGAGCCAGGGAGACTACACCTTC.

DNA for the CDR3: TGTGCCAGCAGTTTTCCCCAAGAGACCCAGTACTTC. It yields the protein CASSFPQETQYF. The V gene is TRBV28, the J gene TRBJ2-5; D is unresolved. This CDR3 is built from 12 residues. Trimming removed 3 bases at V and 1 base at J, with 3 bases between. From germline, CDR1 is MDHEN and CDR2 SYDVKM.

CDR3 coding DNA: TGTGCCAGCAGCTTAGGACAGCACGCTTCACCCCTCCACTTT. This gives the protein CASSLGQHASPLHF. The rearrangement uses TRBV6-5 and TRBJ1-6; the D gene is possibly TRBD1 (6 bases). V was cut by 6 bases and J by 9 bases, with 15 bases left in between. CDR3 length equals 14 residues. Germline V gene lookup returns CDR1 MNHEY and CDR2 SVGAGI.

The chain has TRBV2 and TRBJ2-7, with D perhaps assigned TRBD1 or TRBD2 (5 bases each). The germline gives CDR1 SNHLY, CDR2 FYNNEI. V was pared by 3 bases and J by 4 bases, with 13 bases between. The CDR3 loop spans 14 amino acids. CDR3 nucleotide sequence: TGTGCCAGCAGTGAGGGAGTCAGGGAGTACGAGCAGTACTTC. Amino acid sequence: CASSEGVREYEQYF.

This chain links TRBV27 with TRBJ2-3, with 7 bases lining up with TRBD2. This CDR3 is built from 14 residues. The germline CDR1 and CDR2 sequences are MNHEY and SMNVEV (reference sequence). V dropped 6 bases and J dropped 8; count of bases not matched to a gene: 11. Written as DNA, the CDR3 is TGTGCCAGCAGAAGAAGCGCAGGCGGGGGTACGCAGTATTTT. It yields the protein CASRRSAGGGTQYF.

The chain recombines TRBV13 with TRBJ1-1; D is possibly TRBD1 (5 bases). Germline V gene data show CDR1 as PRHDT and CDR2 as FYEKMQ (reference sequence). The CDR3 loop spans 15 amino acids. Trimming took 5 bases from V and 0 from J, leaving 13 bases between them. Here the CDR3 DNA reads TGTGCCAGCAGCCTCGGGGACCTTATGAACACTGAAGCTTTCTTT. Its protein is CASSLGDLMNTEAFF.

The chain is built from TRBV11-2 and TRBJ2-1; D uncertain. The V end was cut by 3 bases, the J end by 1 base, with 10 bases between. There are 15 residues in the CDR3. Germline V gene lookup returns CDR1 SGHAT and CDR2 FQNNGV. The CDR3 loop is CASSFFRNSYNEQFF. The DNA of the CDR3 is TGTGCCAGCAGCTTTTTTAGGAATTCCTACAATGAGCAGTTCTTC.

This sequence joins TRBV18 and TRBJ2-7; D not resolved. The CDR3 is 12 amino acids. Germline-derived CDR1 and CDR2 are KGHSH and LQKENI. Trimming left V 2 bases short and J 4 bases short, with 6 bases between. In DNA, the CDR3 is TGTGCCAGCTCACCAGGGCAATACGAGCAGTACTTC. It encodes CASSPGQYEQYF. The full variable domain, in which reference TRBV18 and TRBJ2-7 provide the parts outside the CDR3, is NAGVMQNPRHLVRRRGQEARLRCSPMKGHSHVYWYRQLPEEGLKFMVYLQKENIIDESGMPKERFSAEFPKEGPSILRIQQVVRGDSAAYFCASSPGQYEQYFGPGTRLTVT.

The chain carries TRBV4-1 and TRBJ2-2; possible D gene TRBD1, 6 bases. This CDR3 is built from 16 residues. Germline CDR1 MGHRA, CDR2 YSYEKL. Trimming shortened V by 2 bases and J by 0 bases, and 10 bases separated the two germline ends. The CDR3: CASSQPTGPNTGELFF. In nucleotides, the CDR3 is TGCGCCAGCAGCCAACCGACAGGTCCGAACACCGGGGAGCTGTTTTTT.

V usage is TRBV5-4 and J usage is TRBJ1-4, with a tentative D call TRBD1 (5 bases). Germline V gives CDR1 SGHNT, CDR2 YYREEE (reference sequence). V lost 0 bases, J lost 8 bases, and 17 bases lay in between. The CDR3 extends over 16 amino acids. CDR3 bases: TGTGCCAGCAGCTTGGCGGGAGGCAGGGAATTCGAAAAACTGTTTTTT. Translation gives CASSLAGGREFEKLFF.

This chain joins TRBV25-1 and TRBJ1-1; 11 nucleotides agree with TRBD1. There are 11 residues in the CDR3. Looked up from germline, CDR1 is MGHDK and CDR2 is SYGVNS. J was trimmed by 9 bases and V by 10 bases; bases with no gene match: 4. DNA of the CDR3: TGTGCCACCCGGACAGGGGGCCAAGCTTTCTTT. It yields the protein CATRTGGQAFF.

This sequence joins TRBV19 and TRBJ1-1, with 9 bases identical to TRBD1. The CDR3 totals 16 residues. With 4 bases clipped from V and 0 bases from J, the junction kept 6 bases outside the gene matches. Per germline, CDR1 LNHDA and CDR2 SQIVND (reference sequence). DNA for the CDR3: TGTGCCAGTAGTAGGGACAGGGTTCCTATGAACACTGAAGCTTTCTTT. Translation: CASSRDRVPMNTEAFF.

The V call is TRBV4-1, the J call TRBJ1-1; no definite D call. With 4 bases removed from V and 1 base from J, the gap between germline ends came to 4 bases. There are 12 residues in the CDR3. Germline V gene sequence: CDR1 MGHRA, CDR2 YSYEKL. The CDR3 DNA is TGCGCCAGCAGCCTGAAGAACACTGAAGCTTTCTTT. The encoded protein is CASSLKNTEAFF.

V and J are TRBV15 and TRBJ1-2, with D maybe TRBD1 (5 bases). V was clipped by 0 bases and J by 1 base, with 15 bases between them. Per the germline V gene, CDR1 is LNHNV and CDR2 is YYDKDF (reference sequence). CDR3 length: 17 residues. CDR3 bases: TGTGCCACCAGCAGAGATCTTAGCCCCGACAGTAACTATGGCTACACCTTC. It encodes CATSRDLSPDSNYGYTF.

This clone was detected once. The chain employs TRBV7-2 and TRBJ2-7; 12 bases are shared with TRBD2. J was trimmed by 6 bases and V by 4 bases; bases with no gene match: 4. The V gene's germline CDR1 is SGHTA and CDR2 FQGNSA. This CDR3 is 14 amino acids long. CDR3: CASSSPLAGGEQYF. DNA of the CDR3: TGTGCCAGCAGCTCCCCACTAGCGGGAGGCGAGCAGTACTTC.

The CDR3 DNA sequence: TGTGCCAGCAGGGGCGGATTATGGGGGGCGAGTGACTATGGCTACACCTTC. This encodes CASRGGLWGASDYGYTF. J is TRBJ1-2 and V is TRBV27; a possible D gene is TRBD1 (6 bases). In germline, CDR1 is MNHEY, CDR2 SMNVEV (reference sequence). CDR3 size: 17 residues. Deletions cut 6 bases from V and 3 bases from J, with 23 bases between.

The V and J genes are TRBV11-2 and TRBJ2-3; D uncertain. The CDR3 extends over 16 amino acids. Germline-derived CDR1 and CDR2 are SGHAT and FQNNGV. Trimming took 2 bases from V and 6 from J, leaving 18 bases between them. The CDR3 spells CASSLPLGFTLDTQYF. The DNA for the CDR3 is TGTGCCAGCAGCTTACCCTTAGGGTTTACTCTGGATACGCAGTATTTT.

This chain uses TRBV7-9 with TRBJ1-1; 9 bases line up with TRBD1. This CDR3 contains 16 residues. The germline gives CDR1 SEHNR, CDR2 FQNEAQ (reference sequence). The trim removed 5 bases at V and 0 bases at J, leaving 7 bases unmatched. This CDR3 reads CASSRPGTGLNTEAFF. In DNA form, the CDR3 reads TGTGCCAGCAGCCGTCCCGGGACAGGGTTGAACACTGAAGCTTTCTTT.